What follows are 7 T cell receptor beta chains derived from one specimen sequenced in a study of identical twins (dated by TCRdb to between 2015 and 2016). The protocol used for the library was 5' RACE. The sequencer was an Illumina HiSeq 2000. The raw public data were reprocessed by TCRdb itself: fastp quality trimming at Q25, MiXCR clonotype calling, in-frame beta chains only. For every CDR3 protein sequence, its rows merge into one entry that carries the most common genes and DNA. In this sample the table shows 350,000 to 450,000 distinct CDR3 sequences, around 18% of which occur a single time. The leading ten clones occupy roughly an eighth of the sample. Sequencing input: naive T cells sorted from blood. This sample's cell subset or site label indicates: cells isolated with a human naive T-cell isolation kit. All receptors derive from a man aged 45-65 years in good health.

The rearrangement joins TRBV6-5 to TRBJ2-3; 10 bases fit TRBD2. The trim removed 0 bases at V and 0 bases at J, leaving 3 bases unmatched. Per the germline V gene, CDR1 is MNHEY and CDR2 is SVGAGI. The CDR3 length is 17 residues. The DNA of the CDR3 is TGTGCCAGCAGTTACTCGTTAGCGGGAGGAAGCACAGATACGCAGTATTTT. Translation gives CASSYSLAGGSTDTQYF.

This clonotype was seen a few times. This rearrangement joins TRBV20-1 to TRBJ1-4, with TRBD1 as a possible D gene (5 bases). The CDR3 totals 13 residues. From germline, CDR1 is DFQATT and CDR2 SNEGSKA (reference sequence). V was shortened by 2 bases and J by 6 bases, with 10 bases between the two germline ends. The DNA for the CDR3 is TGCAGTGCTAGAAAGTGGGGGGATGAAAAACTGTTTTTT. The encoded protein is CSARKWGDEKLFF.

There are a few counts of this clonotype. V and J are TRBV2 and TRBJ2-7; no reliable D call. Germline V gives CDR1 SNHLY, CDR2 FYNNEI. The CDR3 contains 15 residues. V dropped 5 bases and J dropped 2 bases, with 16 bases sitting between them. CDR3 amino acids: CASSLPLGYTYEQYF. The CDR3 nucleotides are TGTGCCAGCAGTCTCCCCCTCGGGTACACCTACGAGCAGTACTTC.

The CDR3: CASSLTGAVDEKLFF. CDR3 DNA: TGTGCCAGCAGCTTGACAGGGGCCGTGGATGAAAAACTGTTTTTT. The rearrangement links TRBV9 to TRBJ1-4, with 8 bases aligning to TRBD1. This CDR3 has 15 amino acids. The ends lost 4 bases at V and 6 bases at J; junction bases unmatched: 8. Germline V gene data show CDR1 as SGDLS and CDR2 as YYNGEE.

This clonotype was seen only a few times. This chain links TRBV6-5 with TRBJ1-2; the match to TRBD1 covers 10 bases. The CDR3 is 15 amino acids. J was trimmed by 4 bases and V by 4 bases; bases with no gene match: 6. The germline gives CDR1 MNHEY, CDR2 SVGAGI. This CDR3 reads CASSWLRTGGYGYTF. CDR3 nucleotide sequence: TGTGCCAGCAGTTGGCTTCGGACAGGGGGCTATGGCTACACCTTC.

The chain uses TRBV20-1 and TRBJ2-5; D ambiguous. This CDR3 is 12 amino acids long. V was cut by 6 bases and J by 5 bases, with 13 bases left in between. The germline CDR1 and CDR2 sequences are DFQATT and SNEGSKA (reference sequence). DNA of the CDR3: TGCAGTGCGCCGACAATCGCGGAGACCCAGTACTTC. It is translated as CSAPTIAETQYF.

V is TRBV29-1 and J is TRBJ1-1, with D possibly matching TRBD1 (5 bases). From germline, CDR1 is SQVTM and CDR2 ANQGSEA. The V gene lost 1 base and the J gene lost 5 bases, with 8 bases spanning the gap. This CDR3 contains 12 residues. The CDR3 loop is CSVEGGGTEAFF. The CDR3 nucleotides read TGCAGCGTTGAAGGTGGGGGGACTGAAGCTTTCTTT.